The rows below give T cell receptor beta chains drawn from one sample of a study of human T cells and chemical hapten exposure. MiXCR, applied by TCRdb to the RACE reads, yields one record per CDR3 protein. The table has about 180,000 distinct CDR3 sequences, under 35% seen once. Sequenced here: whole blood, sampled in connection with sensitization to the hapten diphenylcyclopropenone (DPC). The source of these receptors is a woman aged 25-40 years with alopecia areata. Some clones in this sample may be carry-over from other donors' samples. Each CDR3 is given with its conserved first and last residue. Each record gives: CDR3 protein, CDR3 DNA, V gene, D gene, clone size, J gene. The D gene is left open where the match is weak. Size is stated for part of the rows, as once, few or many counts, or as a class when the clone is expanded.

CASSVVPRETQYF	TGTGCCAGCAGCGTAGTTCCGAGGGAGACCCAGTACTTC	TRBV9	-	few	TRBJ2-5
CASNKPGTANQPQHF	TGTGCCAGCAACAAACCAGGGACGGCTAATCAGCCCCAGCATTTT	TRBV6-2/TRBV6-3	-	few	TRBJ1-5
CSVEVRDEQFF	TGCAGCGTTGAAGTCCGGGACGAGCAGTTCTTC	TRBV29-1	-	-	TRBJ2-1
CASSGTGLSPNQPQHF	TGTGCCAGCAGTGGGACAGGGCTATCCCCGAATCAGCCCCAGCATTTT	TRBV2	TRBD1	once	TRBJ1-5
CASGGGPQETQYF	TGTGCCAGCGGAGGGGGCCCCCAAGAGACCCAGTACTTC	TRBV28	-	few	TRBJ2-5
CASSYRSGQGKGLPLHF	TGTGCCAGCAGTTACCGCTCGGGACAGGGAAAAGGGCTTCCCCTCCACTTT	TRBV6-6	TRBD1	few	TRBJ1-6
CSAADRDTEAFF	TGCAGCGCTGCGGACAGGGACACTGAAGCTTTCTTT	TRBV29-1	TRBD1	-	TRBJ1-1
CASSLNLGARDQPQHF	TGTGCCAGCAGCTTAAATCTCGGGGCTCGCGATCAGCCCCAGCATTTT	TRBV7-2	-	-	TRBJ1-5
CASSSVDGLSGANVLTF	TGTGCCAGCAGTTCCGTGGACGGTCTCTCTGGGGCCAACGTCCTGACTTTC	TRBV28	-	-	TRBJ2-6
CVSSRATGTGNTIYF	TGTGTCAGCAGCCGAGCTACAGGGACTGGAAACACCATATATTTT	TRBV28	-	few	TRBJ1-3
CSAEGVGGWNEQFF	TGCAGTGCCGAGGGGGTAGGGGGCTGGAATGAGCAGTTCTTC	TRBV20-1	TRBD1	-	TRBJ2-1
CASSLAGNQNQPQHF	TGTGCCAGCAGCTTGGCGGGAAATCAAAATCAGCCCCAGCATTTT	TRBV7-9	-	-	TRBJ1-5
CASSPPGGRGQPQHF	TGTGCCAGCAGTCCCCCGGGGGGAAGAGGTCAGCCCCAGCATTTT	TRBV28	-	-	TRBJ1-5
CASNRPGSTEAFF	TGCGCCAGCAACCGGCCGGGATCAACTGAAGCTTTCTTT	TRBV5-1	-	few	TRBJ1-1
CASSQTGLDRNEQYF	TGCGCCAGCAGCCAGACGGGACTAGATCGAAACGAGCAGTACTTC	TRBV4-3	TRBD2	few	TRBJ2-7
CASSSGQGTTEAFF	TGTGCCAGCAGTTCCGGACAGGGGACCACTGAAGCTTTCTTT	TRBV28	TRBD1	-	TRBJ1-1
CARPAGRSHNEQFF	TGTGCCAGACCTGCGGGAAGAAGCCACAATGAGCAGTTCTTC	TRBV7-8	-	few	TRBJ2-1
CSVGSVGTSGVYEQYF	TGCAGCGTTGGTTCTGTCGGGACTAGCGGGGTTTACGAGCAGTACTTC	TRBV29-1	TRBD2	-	TRBJ2-7
CASSHRGPGYGYTF	TGTGCCAGCAGTCACAGGGGACCGGGCTATGGCTACACCTTC	TRBV28	TRBD1	-	TRBJ1-2
CASEGRGLTNTGELFF	TGTGCCAGCGAGGGAAGGGGGCTTACGAACACCGGGGAGCTGTTTTTT	TRBV28	TRBD1	-	TRBJ2-2
CASSLAAGYNYGYTF	TGTGCCAGCAGCTTAGCGGCAGGGTATAACTATGGCTACACCTTC	TRBV7-8	-	-	TRBJ1-2
CASSYQGGNTGELFF	TGTGCCAGCAGCTACCAGGGGGGAAACACCGGGGAGCTGTTTTTT	TRBV12-3/TRBV12-4	-	-	TRBJ2-2
CSASGREGLGNEQFF	TGCAGTGCTAGTGGGCGGGAGGGCCTGGGGAATGAGCAGTTCTTC	TRBV20-1	TRBD2	-	TRBJ2-1
CASSVGHKELETQYF	TGTGCCAGCAGCGTAGGACATAAGGAATTGGAGACCCAGTACTTC	TRBV9	-	-	TRBJ2-5
CSARDGGLYNSPLHF	TGCAGTGCTAGAGATGGGGGGCTCTATAATTCACCCCTCCACTTT	TRBV20-1	-	few	TRBJ1-6
CASSHNTEAFF	TGTGCCAGCAGCCATAACACTGAAGCTTTCTTT	TRBV11-2	-	-	TRBJ1-1
CASSMGGDSYEQYF	TGTGCCAGCAGTATGGGGGGGGACTCCTACGAGCAGTACTTC	TRBV9	TRBD2	few	TRBJ2-7
CATSRDRETQYF	TGTGCCACCAGCAGAGATCGAGAGACCCAGTACTTC	TRBV15	-	-	TRBJ2-5
CASSLGGSPRTTGYTF	TGTGCCAGCAGCTTAGGGGGGTCCCCCCGGACAACTGGCTACACCTTC	TRBV7-2	-	-	TRBJ1-2